This T cell receptor beta chain was sequenced in a study of CD8 T cells in ankylosing spondylitis. CDR1 MDHEN and CDR2 SYDVKM come from the germline V gene. V lost 3 bases, J lost 3 bases, and 11 bases stayed unmatched. This CDR3 spans 17 amino acids. About this clonotype: Its matching antigen is unknown.

Study results and limitations: What appeared characteristic of ankylosing spondylitis blood was a TCR beta motif of eight highly homologous variants. Clones linked with disease were CD8+ and fairly uncommon in the peripheral blood. Matched ankylosing spondylitis synovial fluid reportedly contained a significantly enriched population of disease-linked clones. A subset of motif variants has previously been described in the synovial fluid and blood of reactive arthritis.

In making TCR beta libraries, quantitative 5'-RACE with molecular barcodes was used. Each CDR3 protein gets one entry after TCRdb re-called the 5' RACE reads with MiXCR. The sample holds about 800,000 distinct CDR3 sequences, about an eighth seen once. The sequenced sample consisted of blood, either unsorted or a sorted T cell fraction (not recorded which). V is TRBV28 and J is TRBJ2-5, with 9 bases lining up with TRBD1. The receptor was isolated from a male donor with ankylosing spondylitis. This chain's CDR3 is CASSLVAGTGLKETQYF. The CDR3 nucleotides are TGTGCCAGCAGTTTGGTCGCCGGGACAGGGTTAAAAGAGACCCAGTACTTC.